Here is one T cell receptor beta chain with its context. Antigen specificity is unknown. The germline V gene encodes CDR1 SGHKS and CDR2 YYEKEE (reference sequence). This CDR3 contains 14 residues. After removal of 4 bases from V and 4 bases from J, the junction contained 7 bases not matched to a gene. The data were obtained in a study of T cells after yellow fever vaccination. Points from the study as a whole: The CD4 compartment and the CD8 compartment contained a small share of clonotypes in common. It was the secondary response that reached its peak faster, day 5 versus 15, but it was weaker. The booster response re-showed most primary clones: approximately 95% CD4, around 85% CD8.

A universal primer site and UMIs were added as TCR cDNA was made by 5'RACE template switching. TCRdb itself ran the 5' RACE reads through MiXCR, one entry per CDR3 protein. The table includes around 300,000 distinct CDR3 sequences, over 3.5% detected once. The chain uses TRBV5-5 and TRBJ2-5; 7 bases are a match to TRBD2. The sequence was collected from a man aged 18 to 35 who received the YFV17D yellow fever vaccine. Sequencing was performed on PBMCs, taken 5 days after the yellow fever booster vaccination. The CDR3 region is CASSRGVGRETQYF. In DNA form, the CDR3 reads TGTGCCAGCAGCCGGGGGGTGGGTCGAGAGACCCAGTACTTC.